Shown below are 22 T cell receptor beta chains from a single sample sequenced in a study of blood T cell repertoires in COVID-19. The assay was immunoSEQ multiplex PCR, and TCRdb's table has in-frame clones only and misses some. The sample lists under 300,000 clones; around four fifths were seen once. Sequenced input: peripheral blood. The receptor set was obtained from a woman aged 60 to 75 with active or convalescent COVID-19.

The J gene is TRBJ2-5, the V gene TRBV4-1, with 9 bases matching TRBD2. Germline lookup yields CDR1 MGHRA and CDR2 YSYEKL. The CDR3 is made up of 13 amino acids. Trimming cost V 3 bases and J 5 bases; bases outside gene matches: 1. The CDR3 DNA reads TGCGCCAGCAGCCAGCGGGGGGGGGAGACCCAGTACTTC. Encoded protein: CASSQRGGETQYF.

The chain links TRBV18 to TRBJ1-1; D might be TRBD1 (6 bases). Germline values: CDR1 KGHSH, CDR2 LQKENI. The V end was cut by 3 bases, the J end by 5 bases, with 19 bases between. The CDR3 extends over 16 amino acids. The CDR3 here is CASSPRDMMGTTEAFF. The CDR3 DNA follows: TGTGCCAGCTCACCCCGGGACATGATGGGGACGACTGAAGCTTTCTTT.

The chain couples TRBV18 to TRBJ1-6; TRBD1 is a possible D gene (6 bases). CDR3 length: 18 residues. V gave up 2 bases and J gave up 3 bases, with 17 bases separating them. Per the germline V gene, CDR1 is KGHSH and CDR2 is LQKENI. The CDR3: CASSPVKAGAVYNSPLHF. CDR3 sequence (DNA): TGTGCCAGCTCACCAGTCAAGGCAGGGGCGGTCTATAATTCACCCCTCCACTTT.

The gene calls are TRBV27 and TRBJ1-1; maybe TRBD1 (6 bases). The CDR3 covers 14 residues. Per germline, CDR1 MNHEY and CDR2 SMNVEV (reference sequence). V dropped 8 bases and J dropped 8 bases, with 21 bases sitting between them. In DNA form, the CDR3 reads TGTGCCAGCGGCACTCCCCATGGGGGCCAGGAAGCTTTCTTT. Translation: CASGTPHGGQEAFF.

J is TRBJ2-1 and V is TRBV29-1; D call uncertain. CDR1 SQVTM and CDR2 ANQGSEA come from the germline V gene. Trimming took 0 bases from V and 8 from J, leaving 11 bases between them. This CDR3 spans 13 amino acids. Here the CDR3 DNA reads TGCAGCGTTGAAGAAGCCGTGGTCGATGAGCAGTTCTTC. Protein sequence: CSVEEAVVDEQFF.

The chain combines TRBV13 with TRBJ2-7, with 11 bases lining up with TRBD1. Germline assignment: CDR1 PRHDT and CDR2 FYEKMQ (reference sequence). Unmatched junction bases numbered 3, after V lost 3 bases and J lost 2 bases. The CDR3 spans 15 residues. Written as DNA, the CDR3 is TGTGCCAGCAGCTTCCCGGGACAGGGGGCCTACGAGCAGTACTTC. Residues: CASSFPGQGAYEQYF. The complete variable domain, with remaining parts taken from reference TRBV13 and TRBJ2-7, reads AAGVIQSPRHLIKEKRETATLKCYPIPRHDTVYWYQQGPGQDPQFLISFYEKMQSDKGSIPDRFSAQQFSDYHSELNMSSLELGDSALYFCASSFPGQGAYEQYFGPGTRLTVT.

The CDR3 is CAITPGLDNLGELFF. The CDR3, as DNA: TGTGCCATCACACCGGGACTAGACAACCTCGGGGAGCTGTTTTTT. The chain carries TRBV2 and TRBJ2-2, with 8 bases fitting TRBD2. The trim removed 10 bases at V and 7 bases at J, leaving 14 bases unmatched. Germline values: CDR1 SNHLY, CDR2 FYNNEI. This CDR3 comprises 15 residues.

The chain joins TRBV7-3 to TRBJ1-2; 10 positions match TRBD1. V dropped 5 bases and J dropped 5; count of bases not matched to a gene: 8. Germline CDR1 reads SGHTA; CDR2 reads FQGTGA. The CDR3 runs 15 residues. CDR3 loop: CASSPSTGGGYGYTF. The CDR3 DNA sequence: TGTGCCAGCAGCCCCTCGACAGGGGGCGGTTATGGCTACACCTTC.

The chain is built from TRBV13 and TRBJ2-4; the D is unclear. V gave up 5 bases and J gave up 6 bases, with 11 bases separating them. This CDR3 comprises 13 residues. Germline-derived CDR1 and CDR2 are PRHDT and FYEKMQ (reference sequence). The chain's CDR3 is CASSHGGRNIQYF. CDR3 nucleotide sequence: TGTGCCAGCAGCCACGGTGGTAGAAACATTCAGTACTTC.

This chain uses TRBV11-3 with TRBJ2-2; possibly TRBD2 for D (6 bases). Trimming removed 2 bases at V and 4 bases at J, with 11 bases between. This CDR3 region has 15 residues. Germline V gene data show CDR1 as SGHNT and CDR2 as YENEEA. CDR3 residues: CASSLRRGLTGELFF. The CDR3 nucleotides are TGTGCCAGCAGCTTAAGACGGGGACTCACCGGGGAGCTGTTTTTT.

V gene TRBV6-2 or TRBV6-3 combines with J gene TRBJ1-1; D perhaps matches TRBD1 (5 bases). Germline-derived CDR1 and CDR2 are MNHEY and SVGEGT. The CDR3 runs to 14 residues. Trimming pared 1 base from V and 3 bases from J, leaving 9 bases between. CDR3 in amino acids: CASSYLGGDTEAFF. The CDR3 coding sequence is TGTGCCAGCAGTTACTTGGGGGGGGACACTGAAGCTTTCTTT.

The CDR3: CASSVDILGANVLTF. CDR3 DNA: TGTGCCAGCAGCGTAGACATCCTTGGGGCCAACGTCCTGACTTTC. V gene TRBV9 combines with J gene TRBJ2-6; D is undetermined. Per germline, CDR1 SGDLS and CDR2 YYNGEE. V was pared by 0 bases and J by 3 bases, with 7 bases between. The CDR3 runs 15 residues. Based on the CDR3 plus reference TRBV9 and TRBJ2-6, the full variable domain is DSGVTQTPKHLITATGQRVTLRCSPRSGDLSVYWYQQSLDQGLQFLIQYYNGEERAKGNILERFSAQQFPDLHSELNLSSLELGDSALYFCASSVDILGANVLTFGAGSRLTVL.

The chain links TRBV5-1 to TRBJ1-3; TRBD1 is a possible D gene (6 bases). The CDR3 contains 16 residues. V shed 4 bases and J shed 0 bases, with 14 bases lying between them. The germline V gene has CDR1 SGHRS and CDR2 YFSETQ. The CDR3 loop is CASSEGHSLSGNTIYF. CDR3 in DNA: TGCGCCAGCAGCGAGGGACACTCGCTCTCTGGAAACACCATATATTTT.

This chain links TRBV7-8 with TRBJ1-1; D might be TRBD1 (6 bases). V lost 5 bases, J lost 0 bases, and 13 bases lay in between. The germline gives CDR1 SGHVS, CDR2 FQNEAQ. The CDR3 is 15 residues long. The DNA of the CDR3 is TGTGCCAGCAGCCAACTGACAGGCTTGAACACTGAAGCTTTCTTT. Its protein product is CASSQLTGLNTEAFF. Full variable domain (remainder filled in from reference TRBV7-8 and TRBJ1-1): GAGVSQSPRYKVAKRGQDVALRCDPISGHVSLFWYQQALGQGPEFLTYFQNEAQLDKSGLPSDRFFAERPEGSVSTLKIQRTQQEDSAVYLCASSQLTGLNTEAFFGQGTRLTVV.

This chain connects TRBV7-6 to TRBJ2-5; D perhaps matches TRBD1 (5 bases). The CDR3 is made up of 12 amino acids. Trimming took off 2 bases at V and 4 bases at J, with 5 bases between the two ends. Germline CDR1 and CDR2: SGHVS and FNYEAQ. For the CDR3, the DNA is TGTGCCAGCAGCTTACAGGGAGAGACCCAGTACTTC. The encoded protein is CASSLQGETQYF.

The rearrangement links TRBV3-1 (or the pseudogene TRBV3-2) to TRBJ1-3, with D perhaps TRBD1 (5 bases). Trimming shortened V by 1 base and J by 0 bases, and 10 bases separated the two germline ends. This CDR3 has 16 amino acids. Germline-derived CDR1 and CDR2 are LGHDT and YNNKEL (reference sequence). CDR3 nucleotide sequence: TGTGCCAGCAGCCAAGGTCCCGGGGGCTCTGGAAACACCATATATTTT. Its translation is CASSQGPGGSGNTIYF.

This clone was observed a handful of times. The gene calls are TRBV30 and TRBJ1-1; no clear D gene. CDR3 length: 15 residues. Germline-derived CDR1 and CDR2 are GTSNPN and SVGIG (reference sequence). V shed 4 bases and J shed 4 bases, with 19 bases lying between them. DNA of the CDR3: TGTGCCTGGACGACCGGCATGACGGGGAGCACTGAAGCTTTCTTT. It encodes CAWTTGMTGSTEAFF.

V usage is TRBV19 and J usage is TRBJ2-3, with TRBD1 identical over 9 bases. V lost 9 bases, J lost 5 bases, and 6 bases stayed unmatched. CDR3 length equals 13 residues. Germline CDR1 and CDR2: LNHDA and SQIVND (reference sequence). The CDR3 loop reads CASKQGAGDTQYF. CDR3 nucleotides: TGTGCCAGCAAACAGGGGGCTGGAGATACGCAGTATTTT. The variable domain in full, with the rest retrieved from reference TRBV19 and TRBJ2-3, is DGGITQSPKYLFRKEGQNVTLSCEQNLNHDAMYWYRQDPGQGLRLIYYSQIVNDFQKGDIAEGYSVSREKKESFPLTVTSAQKNPTAFYLCASKQGAGDTQYFGPGTRLTVL.

The chain has TRBV28 and TRBJ2-6; D remains ambiguous. The CDR3 is 14 amino acids. Trimming removed 6 bases from V and 0 bases from J, with 6 bases in between. Per the germline V gene, CDR1 is MDHEN and CDR2 is SYDVKM. CDR3 loop: CASRVSSGANVLTF. CDR3 DNA sequence: TGTGCCAGCAGAGTGAGCTCTGGGGCCAACGTCCTGACTTTC.

J is TRBJ2-1 and V is TRBV11-2, with D possibly matching TRBD2 (6 bases). The CDR3 consists of 16 residues. With 1 base removed from V and 2 bases from J, the gap between germline ends came to 12 bases. CDR1 SGHAT and CDR2 FQNNGV come from the germline V gene. CDR3 sequence reads: CASSLGARGTYNEQFF. Here the CDR3 DNA reads TGTGCCAGCAGCTTAGGGGCCCGGGGGACCTACAATGAGCAGTTCTTC.

The J gene is TRBJ1-1, the V gene TRBV28; 10 positions match TRBD1. The CDR3 is 15 residues long. With 5 bases clipped from V and 3 bases from J, the junction kept 6 bases outside the gene matches. Germline V gene sequence: CDR1 MDHEN, CDR2 SYDVKM. The CDR3 DNA is TGTGCCAGCAGTCCACGACAGGGGGCGTACACTGAAGCTTTCTTT. Protein product: CASSPRQGAYTEAFF. The full variable domain, its missing parts supplied by reference TRBV28 and TRBJ1-1, is DVKVTQSSRYLVKRTGEKVFLECVQDMDHENMFWYRQDPGLGLRLIYFSYDVKMKEKGDIPEGYSVSREKKERFSLILESASTNQTSMYLCASSPRQGAYTEAFFGQGTRLTVV.

CDR3 loop: CASSLGSHRSEAFF. The CDR3 coding sequence is TGTGCCAGCAGTTTGGGCAGCCATCGGTCTGAAGCTTTCTTT. This rearrangement joins TRBV28 to TRBJ1-1; D not resolved. This CDR3 is 14 amino acids long. Germline CDR1 reads MDHEN; CDR2 reads SYDVKM. V was trimmed by 3 bases and J by 6 bases, leaving 14 bases between them.